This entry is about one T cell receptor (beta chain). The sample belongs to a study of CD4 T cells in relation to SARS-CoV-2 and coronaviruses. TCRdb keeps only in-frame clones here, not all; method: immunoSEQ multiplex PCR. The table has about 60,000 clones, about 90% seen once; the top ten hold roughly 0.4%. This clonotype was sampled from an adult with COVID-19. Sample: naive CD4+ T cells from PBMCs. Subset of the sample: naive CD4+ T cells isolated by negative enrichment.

The CDR3 coding sequence is TGTGCCAGCAGCCCTGGGACAGGTCCTACCTACGAGCAGTACTTC. This encodes CASSPGTGPTYEQYF. The chain links TRBV5-5 to TRBJ2-7; 8 bases are shared with TRBD1. The CDR3 extends over 15 amino acids. CDR1 and CDR2 (germline): SGHKS, YYEKEE (reference sequence). The V and J ends lost 4 bases and 2 bases, in that order; junction bases with no gene match: 8.